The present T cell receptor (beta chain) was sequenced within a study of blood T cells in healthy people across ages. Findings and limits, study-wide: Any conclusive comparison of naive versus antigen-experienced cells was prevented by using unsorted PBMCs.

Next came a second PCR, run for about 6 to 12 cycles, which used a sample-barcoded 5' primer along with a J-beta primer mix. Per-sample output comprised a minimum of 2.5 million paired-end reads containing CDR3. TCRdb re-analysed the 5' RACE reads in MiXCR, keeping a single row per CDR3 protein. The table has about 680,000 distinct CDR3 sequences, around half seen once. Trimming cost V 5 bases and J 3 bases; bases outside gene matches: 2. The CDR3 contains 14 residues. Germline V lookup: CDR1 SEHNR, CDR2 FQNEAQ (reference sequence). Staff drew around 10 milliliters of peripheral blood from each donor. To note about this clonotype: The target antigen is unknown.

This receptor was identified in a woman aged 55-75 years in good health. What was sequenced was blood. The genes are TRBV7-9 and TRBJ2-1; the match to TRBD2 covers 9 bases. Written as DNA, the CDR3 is TGTGCCAGCAGCAAAGCGGGAGGCTACAATGAGCAGTTCTTC. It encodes CASSKAGGYNEQFF.